This T cell receptor (beta chain) was profiled in a study of T cell responses to AZD1222 COVID-19 vaccine. The method was immunoSEQ multiplex PCR; TCRdb's version includes in-frame clones alone and lacks a portion of them. The repertoire holds some 150,000 clones, with 90% to 95% as singletons. CDR1 and CDR2 from the germline V gene are MGHDK and SYGVNS. This CDR3 is built from 14 residues. Trimming shortened V by 4 bases and J by 5 bases, and 14 bases separated the two germline ends. This clonotype was sampled from an adult in good health. Here the sequenced sample was peripheral blood, taken on day 0 of MenACWY control vaccination. The chain combines TRBV25-1 with TRBJ2-5, with no clear D. CDR3 amino acids: CASSGGTQAETQYF. CDR3 in DNA: TGTGCCAGCAGTGGAGGCACCCAGGCGGAGACCCAGTACTTC. The complete variable domain, with remaining parts taken from reference TRBV25-1 and TRBJ2-5, reads EADIYQTPRYLVIGTGKKITLECSQTMGHDKMYWYQQDPGMELHLIHYSYGVNSTEKGDLSSESTVSRIRTEHFPLTLESARPSHTSQYLCASSGGTQAETQYFGPGTRLLVL.